The clone carrying this T cell receptor (beta chain) has just a few counts. Its target is not known. The data are from a study of identical twins. Study outcomes and limitations: Models underestimated TCR alpha sharing (out-of-frame) in monozygotic twins.

Germline CDR1 reads LNHDA; CDR2 reads SQIVND (reference sequence). The V gene end was trimmed by 10 bases and the J gene end by 1 base; junction bases not matched to a gene: 6. The CDR3 runs to 15 residues. All donors were healthy, and all were Caucasian. Unique molecular identifiers were present on the cDNA, and a universal primer site came from template switching. TCRdb fed the 5' RACE reads into MiXCR, producing one record per CDR3 protein. In the table there are hundreds of thousands of distinct CDR3 sequences, roughly an eighth of which are singletons. The data also belong to a second study, concerning yellow fever vaccine responses in identical twins.

The TCR sequence derives from a woman between 18 and 29 years old in good health. V is TRBV19 and J is TRBJ2-1; TRBD2 aligns across 11 bases. The sample consisted of PBMCs. The CDR3 region is CATKGLAESYNEQFF. The CDR3 DNA sequence: TGTGCCACTAAGGGACTAGCGGAATCCTACAATGAGCAGTTCTTC.